The rows below give T cell receptor beta chains drawn from one sample of a study of T cells expressing NK-cell markers. TCRdb derives one entry per CDR3 protein from the 5' RACE reads, leaving out DNA. The listing contains approximately 150,000 distinct CDR3 sequences. Input material: blood T cells: a sorted CD56 or NKG2C T cell subset, CD4+ or CD8+ T cells, or bulk PBMC T cells (not recorded which). These receptors were taken from a woman aged 18-70 years in good health. Each CDR3 is given with its conserved first and last residue. The order of the fields is V gene, J gene, CDR3 protein.

V: TRBV5-1; J: TRBJ2-3; CDR3: CASSHGLAGLDTQYF
V: TRBV7-8; J: TRBJ2-3; CDR3: CASSPLAGGDTQYF
V: TRBV5-1; J: TRBJ2-7; CDR3: CASSFGTGVFNEQYF
V: TRBV4-2; J: TRBJ2-3; CDR3: CASSPERELADTQYF
V: TRBV5-1; J: TRBJ2-6; CDR3: CASSLMGSDSGANVLTF
V: TRBV4-1; J: TRBJ2-1; CDR3: CASSTQRERGGNEQFF
V: TRBV5-1; J: TRBJ2-7; CDR3: CASSKGLAGGSYEQYF
V: TRBV7-8; J: TRBJ2-5; CDR3: CASSLRRGLQETQYF
V: TRBV7-3; J: TRBJ2-5; CDR3: CASSTPGPQETQYF
V: TRBV24-1; J: TRBJ1-2; CDR3: CATSVGGDYGYTF
V: TRBV7-8; J: TRBJ1-3; CDR3: CASSLVGNSGNTIYF
V: TRBV30; J: TRBJ1-3; CDR3: CACLDRARNTIYF
V: TRBV12-3/TRBV12-4; J: TRBJ1-1; CDR3: CASSLGTGGTEAFF
V: TRBV3-1; J: TRBJ2-4; CDR3: CASSQDISGLAKNIQYF
V: TRBV5-1; J: TRBJ1-2; CDR3: CASSLRPDTYYGYTF
V: TRBV7-2; J: TRBJ2-7; CDR3: CASSLGPQPSSYEQYF
V: TRBV11-1; J: TRBJ2-1; CDR3: CASSLATSGGILSYNEQFF
V: TRBV5-1; J: TRBJ2-7; CDR3: CASRRTSGPYEQYF
V: TRBV19; J: TRBJ1-5; CDR3: CASRRVRDRGRNQPQHF
V: TRBV25-1; J: TRBJ1-1; CDR3: CASSAPGRGSAEAFF
V: TRBV5-1; J: TRBJ2-7; CDR3: CASSLVEAASYEQYF
V: TRBV2; J: TRBJ2-7; CDR3: CASSRIVLGDSSYEQYF
V: TRBV25-1; J: TRBJ2-1; CDR3: CASSEPGGTYNEQFF
V: TRBV19; J: TRBJ1-1; CDR3: CASSIYVNTEAFF
V: TRBV24-1; J: TRBJ2-3; CDR3: CATAGDLTDTQYF
V: TRBV5-1; J: TRBJ1-4; CDR3: CASSGDTATNEKLFF
V: TRBV9; J: TRBJ2-1; CDR3: CASSVGASGHYNEQFF
V: TRBV5-1; J: TRBJ2-1; CDR3: CASSLRAGDYNEQFF
V: TRBV6-2/TRBV6-3; J: TRBJ2-2; CDR3: CASRVTGSNTGELFF
V: TRBV3-1; J: TRBJ2-2; CDR3: CASSGVFGANTGELFF
V: TRBV12-3/TRBV12-4; J: TRBJ2-3; CDR3: CASSTSWNTQYF
V: TRBV3-1; J: TRBJ2-1; CDR3: CASTDMGGNEQFF
V: TRBV11-3; J: TRBJ1-1; CDR3: CASSPRGSNTEAFF
V: TRBV20-1; J: TRBJ2-3; CDR3: CSAERASSTDTQYF
V: TRBV28; J: TRBJ2-7; CDR3: CASSPGQTYEQYF
V: TRBV5-1; J: TRBJ1-2; CDR3: CASSLGVSRDFGYTF
V: TRBV12-3/TRBV12-4; J: TRBJ1-1; CDR3: CASSLVPGQGTAFF
V: TRBV7-9; J: TRBJ2-2; CDR3: CASSLGVGSTGELFF
V: TRBV27; J: TRBJ2-2; CDR3: CASSLMGSGELFF
V: TRBV3-1; J: TRBJ2-1; CDR3: CASSPSGIGNEQFF
V: TRBV13; J: TRBJ1-1; CDR3: CASSYKDRSNTEAFF
V: TRBV3-1; J: TRBJ1-5; CDR3: CASSQGSWAGDQPQHF
V: TRBV5-1; J: TRBJ1-2; CDR3: CASSFLGQSANYGYTF
V: TRBV4-2; J: TRBJ2-1; CDR3: CASSQATGGGYNEQFF